This T cell receptor (beta chain) was identified in a study of cytomegalovirus exposure and HLA in healthy donors. Study-wide findings and caveats: In vitro confirmation showed a few CMV-associated chains to be CMV antigen specific. The study designated 150 to 200 TCR beta chains cytomegalovirus-associated. The finding came from a later analysis; first-cohort TCR clusters tended to co-occur in the roughly 110 validation repertoires.

The CDR3 covers 14 residues. Looked up from germline, CDR1 is SGHRS and CDR2 is YFSETQ. V gave up 2 bases and J gave up 3 bases, with 9 bases separating them. Data came from immunoSEQ multiplex PCR; TCRdb stores just in-frame clones and leaves some out. The sample lists some 90,000 clones; about 90% were seen once. Concerning this clone: The antigen is not known.

The chain uses TRBV5-1 and TRBJ1-3; the D gene is possibly TRBD1 (6 bases). The clonotype originates from a man aged 18 to 29 in good health and CMV-seropositive. Sequencing was done on a sample of PBMCs. The CDR3 coding sequence is TGCGCCAGCAGCTTACAGGGTCATGGAAACACCATATATTTT. Protein sequence: CASSLQGHGNTIYF.